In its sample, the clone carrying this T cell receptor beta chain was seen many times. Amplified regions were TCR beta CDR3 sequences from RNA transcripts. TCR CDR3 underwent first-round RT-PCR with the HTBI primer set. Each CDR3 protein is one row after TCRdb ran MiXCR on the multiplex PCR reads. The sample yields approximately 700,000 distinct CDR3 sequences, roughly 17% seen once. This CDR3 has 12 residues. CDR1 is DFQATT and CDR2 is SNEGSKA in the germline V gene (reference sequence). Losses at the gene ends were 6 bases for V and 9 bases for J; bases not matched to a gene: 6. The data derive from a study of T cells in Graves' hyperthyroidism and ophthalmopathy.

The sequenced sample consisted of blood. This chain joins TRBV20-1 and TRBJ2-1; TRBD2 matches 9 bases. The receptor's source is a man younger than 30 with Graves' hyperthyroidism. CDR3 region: CSAAGGWVEQFF. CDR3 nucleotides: TGCAGTGCAGCGGGAGGTTGGGTTGAGCAGTTCTTC.